The 14 T cell receptor beta chains given below trace back to one sample, sequenced in a study of identical twins (dated by TCRdb to the mid-2010s). The library was produced with 5' RACE. This sample was sequenced with an Illumina HiSeq 2000. TCRdb itself trimmed the public reads at Q25 with fastp, ran MiXCR and retained productive beta chains. Rows with one shared CDR3 protein collapse into an entry with the most common genes and DNA. This sample gives more than 1.5 million distinct CDR3 sequences in total; around a third of them show up just once. About 0.27% of the sample is in the top ten clones. The sample consisted of cord blood. The source of these receptors is a newborn girl in good health.

About this clonotype itself: Just one base apart from a much larger clone, this may be a read error. The chain recombines TRBV20-1 with TRBJ2-3; no clear D. The V gene's germline CDR1 is DFQATT and CDR2 SNEGSKA (reference sequence). Trimming pared 0 bases from V and 1 base from J, leaving 8 bases between. The CDR3 loop spans 14 amino acids. The DNA of the CDR3 is TGCAGTGCTAGAGATGGTGCACGCACAGATACGCAGTATTTT. Its translation: CSARDGARTDTQYF.

This clonotype was observed many times. The chain recombines TRBV2 with TRBJ2-1; 13 nucleotides match TRBD2. The CDR3 length is 16 residues. Losses at the gene ends were 7 bases for V and 4 bases for J; bases not matched to a gene: 7. From germline, CDR1 is SNHLY and CDR2 FYNNEI. The CDR3 DNA sequence: TGTGCCAGCACCAAGACTAGCGGGAGGTTATACAATGAGCAGTTCTTC. Amino acids: CASTKTSGRLYNEQFF.

There are a few counts of this clonotype. This chain links TRBV7-2 with TRBJ1-1; D gene ambiguous. Germline lookup yields CDR1 SGHTA and CDR2 FQGNSA. This CDR3 spans 13 amino acids. The V end lost 2 bases, the J end lost 3 bases, and 7 bases lay between the germline ends. CDR3 nucleotide sequence: TGTGCCAGCAGCTTAAAACGGTACACTGAAGCTTTCTTT. Amino acids: CASSLKRYTEAFF.

This clonotype was seen a handful of times. The chain links TRBV6-1 to TRBJ2-3; 9 bases match TRBD2. This CDR3 contains 15 residues. CDR1 is MNHNS and CDR2 is SASEGT in the germline V gene. The V segment lost 5 bases and the J segment 4 bases; nucleotides outside the gene matches: 7. The CDR3 loop reads CASSPSSGEADTQYF. CDR3 in DNA: TGTGCCAGCAGTCCCTCTAGCGGGGAGGCAGATACGCAGTATTTT.

The chain uses TRBV24-1 and TRBJ2-7; 8 nucleotides match TRBD2. V lost 5 bases and J lost 7; bases outside the gene matches: 12. This CDR3 has 15 amino acids. Germline assignment: CDR1 KGHDR and CDR2 SFDVKD. In nucleotides, the CDR3 is TGTGCCACCAGTGTAGGCGGGGGGCCTTACAATGAGCAGTACTTC. It specifies CATSVGGGPYNEQYF.

The genes are TRBV20-1 and TRBJ2-7, with D perhaps matching TRBD2 (7 bases). This CDR3 is built from 15 residues. The germline V gene has CDR1 DFQATT and CDR2 SNEGSKA (reference sequence). The ends were cut back, 1 base at V and 2 bases at J, with 15 bases in the middle. The CDR3 loop reads CSARGQRDNPYEQYF. CDR3 nucleotide sequence: TGCAGTGCTAGAGGCCAGCGGGACAATCCCTACGAGCAGTACTTC.

This clonotype showed up many times. The V and J genes are TRBV11-2 and TRBJ2-7, with 7 nucleotides matching TRBD1. The CDR3 contains 13 residues. The junction had 4 bases not matched to a gene; V was cut back by 5 bases and J by 3 bases. The germline gives CDR1 SGHAT, CDR2 FQNNGV. The chain's CDR3 is CASSPGTVYEQYF. The CDR3, as DNA: TGTGCCAGCAGCCCCGGGACAGTCTACGAGCAGTACTTC.

This clonotype was found a few times. This sequence joins TRBV27 and TRBJ1-2; 7 bases line up with TRBD1. Per germline, CDR1 MNHEY and CDR2 SMNVEV (reference sequence). The J segment lost 4 bases and the V segment lost 4 bases, leaving 9 bases of the junction unmatched. The CDR3 has 15 residues. The CDR3 protein is CASSYNRGRLYGYTF. CDR3 sequence (DNA): TGTGCCAGCAGTTACAACAGGGGACGGCTCTATGGCTACACCTTC.

This chain uses TRBV7-8 with TRBJ2-1; TRBD2 matches 7 bases. Germline V gene sequence: CDR1 SGHVS, CDR2 FQNEAQ. This CDR3 contains 16 residues. Losses at the gene ends were 0 bases for V and 4 bases for J; bases not matched to a gene: 6. The CDR3 sequence: CASSLAGGPLYNEQFF. The CDR3 DNA reads TGTGCCAGCAGCTTAGCGGGAGGGCCGTTATACAATGAGCAGTTCTTC. Full variable domain (rest looked up from reference TRBV7-8 and TRBJ2-1): GAGVSQSPRYKVAKRGQDVALRCDPISGHVSLFWYQQALGQGPEFLTYFQNEAQLDKSGLPSDRFFAERPEGSVSTLKIQRTQQEDSAVYLCASSLAGGPLYNEQFFGPGTRLTVL.

This clonotype was seen more than once but under ten times. CDR3 residues: CASSKGRLAGPEWSYEQYF. The CDR3 DNA reads as TGTGCCAGCAGCAAAGGGAGACTAGCGGGACCGGAATGGTCCTACGAGCAGTACTTC. The chain couples TRBV21-1 to TRBJ2-7; the D call TRBD2 from the table was never checked on the DNA. TRBV21-1 is assigned pseudogene status. The CDR3 consists of 19 residues.

The chain couples TRBV20-1 to TRBJ2-7; TRBD2 matches at 13 bases. Germline V gene sequence: CDR1 DFQATT, CDR2 SNEGSKA (reference sequence). CDR3 size: 17 residues. Unmatched junction bases numbered 16, after V lost 6 bases and J lost 5 bases. The CDR3 DNA reads TGCAGTGCCCATCGACTAGCGGGGGGCATCCTTCTGGACGAGCAGTACTTC. Translated, it gives CSAHRLAGGILLDEQYF.

This clonotype was observed a handful of times. The V gene is TRBV18, the J gene TRBJ1-2; unclear D gene. The CDR3 covers 16 residues. Germline values: CDR1 KGHSH, CDR2 LQKENI. Deletions cut 0 bases from V and 0 bases from J, with 11 bases between. CDR3 DNA: TGTGCCAGCTCACCACCGAACAGCCTATCTAACTATGGCTACACCTTC. Encoded protein: CASSPPNSLSNYGYTF.

The V gene is TRBV10-3, the J gene TRBJ2-1; 9 nucleotides agree with TRBD1. This CDR3 is built from 16 residues. J was trimmed by 4 bases and V by 3 bases; bases with no gene match: 7. Germline assignment: CDR1 ENHRY and CDR2 SYGVKD. The CDR3 sequence: CAISDRTGGEYNEQFF. CDR3 sequence (DNA): TGTGCCATCAGTGACCGAACAGGGGGCGAGTACAATGAGCAGTTCTTC.

This clonotype was detected a few times. The V gene is TRBV5-1, the J gene TRBJ2-3, with a possible D match to TRBD2 (5 bases). Trimming shortened V by 7 bases and J by 1 base, and 10 bases separated the two germline ends. Germline CDR1 SGHRS, CDR2 YFSETQ. The CDR3 is 13 amino acids. The CDR3, as DNA: TGCGCCAGCGCACTCGGGGGCACAGATACGCAGTATTTT. Translation: CASALGGTDTQYF.